One sample yielded the 32 T cell receptor beta chains listed below, sequenced in a study of blood T cell repertoires in COVID-19. Sequencing used immunoSEQ multiplex PCR; TCRdb keeps in-frame clones, though not all of them. The table shows about 280,000 clones, with approximately 85% occurring only once. The sample consisted of peripheral blood. All receptors come from a man between 50 and 59 years old with active or convalescent COVID-19.

The gene calls are TRBV3-1 (or the pseudogene TRBV3-2) and TRBJ2-2; D perhaps matches TRBD2 (6 bases). CDR3 size: 16 residues. Germline V CDR1 and CDR2: LGHDT, YNNKEL (reference sequence). The V end lost 4 bases, the J end lost 5 bases, and 17 bases lay between the germline ends. CDR3 sequence (DNA): TGTGCCAGCAGCCTTTGGAGGGGCCTGGGAACCGGGGAGCTGTTTTTT. It encodes CASSLWRGLGTGELFF.

The V and J genes are TRBV7-9 and TRBJ1-4; possibly TRBD1 for D (6 bases). V lost 5 bases and J 8 bases, leaving 15 bases between the germline ends. Germline CDR1 is SEHNR and CDR2 is FQNEAQ (reference sequence). The CDR3 has 14 residues. The CDR3 bases are TGTGCCAGCAGCCAAGCCCGGGACACCGAAAAACTGTTTTTT. Translated, it gives CASSQARDTEKLFF.

V is TRBV11-2 and J is TRBJ2-1, with D perhaps matching TRBD1 (5 bases). V lost 0 bases and J lost 6, with 12 bases in between. This CDR3 comprises 15 residues. Germline loops: CDR1 SGHAT, CDR2 FQNNGV. In DNA, the CDR3 is TGTGCCAGCAGCTTAGATCAGGGCCACTTCAATGAGCAGTTCTTC. Translated, it gives CASSLDQGHFNEQFF.

The chain joins TRBV15 to TRBJ1-4, with 10 nucleotides matching TRBD1. The junction had 18 bases not matched to a gene; V was cut back by 7 bases and J by 7 bases. The CDR3 has 18 residues. CDR1 LNHNV and CDR2 YYDKDF come from the germline V gene (reference sequence). The CDR3 protein is CATIPAGTGDPDREKLFF. CDR3 nucleotide sequence: TGTGCCACCATACCAGCCGGGACAGGGGACCCAGATCGTGAAAAACTGTTTTTT.

The rearrangement uses TRBV29-1 and TRBJ1-1, with 7 bases that match TRBD1. The CDR3 consists of 13 residues. The junction had 5 bases not matched to a gene; V was cut back by 2 bases and J by 5 bases. The germline CDR1 and CDR2 sequences are SQVTM and ANQGSEA. DNA of the CDR3: TGCAGCGTTGAAAGGGTCAGGGGGACTGAAGCTTTCTTT. It encodes CSVERVRGTEAFF.

The J gene is TRBJ2-1, the V gene TRBV19; 8 nucleotides line up with TRBD2. The CDR3 contains 14 residues. Germline-derived CDR1 and CDR2 are LNHDA and SQIVND (reference sequence). J was trimmed by 7 bases and V by 5 bases; bases with no gene match: 7. CDR3 sequence: CASSPVAGTNEQFF. CDR3 nucleotide sequence: TGTGCCAGTAGTCCCGTAGCGGGAACTAATGAGCAGTTCTTC.

The V gene is TRBV4-2, the J gene TRBJ2-1; TRBD2 aligns across 13 bases. With 4 bases clipped from V and 5 bases from J, the junction kept 2 bases outside the gene matches. This CDR3 region has 15 residues. Germline CDR1 and CDR2: LGHNA and YNFKEQ. The chain's CDR3 is CASSPGTSGDNEQFF. The CDR3 bases are TGTGCCAGCAGCCCGGGGACTAGCGGGGACAATGAGCAGTTCTTC.

The gene calls are TRBV5-1 and TRBJ1-1; the D is unclear. CDR1 and CDR2 from the germline V gene are SGHRS and YFSETQ. The CDR3 totals 13 residues. V was trimmed by 1 base and J by 1 base, leaving 5 bases between them. As DNA, the CDR3 is TGCGCCAGCAGCTTGCCAGGGAACACTGAAGCTTTCTTT. Translated: CASSLPGNTEAFF.

This chain links TRBV15 with TRBJ2-7; D perhaps matches TRBD2 (6 bases). The V and J ends lost 0 bases and 3 bases respectively, with 12 bases between them. Germline V gene lookup returns CDR1 LNHNV and CDR2 YYDKDF (reference sequence). The CDR3 is 15 residues long. As DNA, the CDR3 is TGTGCCACCAGCAGAGAGGCGGGGCAGCTCTACGAGCAGTACTTC. Its translation: CATSREAGQLYEQYF.

The rearrangement links TRBV5-8 to TRBJ2-5, with D possibly TRBD2 on 5 matching bases. Germline V gene sequence: CDR1 SGHTS, CDR2 YDEGEE. The CDR3 contains 16 residues. With 0 bases removed from V and 2 bases from J, the gap between germline ends came to 14 bases. CDR3 sequence: CASSLVFGGGQETQYF. The CDR3 nucleotides read TGTGCCAGCAGCTTGGTTTTCGGAGGAGGACAAGAGACCCAGTACTTC.

The chain uses TRBV7-8 and TRBJ1-1; D remains ambiguous. Per germline, CDR1 SGHVS and CDR2 FQNEAQ. The CDR3 covers 15 residues. V dropped 5 bases and J dropped 5 bases, with 18 bases sitting between them. The CDR3 loop is CASSPVSTIGTEAFF. The CDR3 coding sequence is TGTGCCAGCAGCCCCGTCAGCACTATCGGGACTGAAGCTTTCTTT.

The chain combines TRBV28 with TRBJ1-4, with TRBD1 matching over 9 bases. Trimming took 5 bases from V and 6 from J; bases not matched to a gene: 16. The CDR3 runs to 18 residues. Looked up from germline, CDR1 is MDHEN and CDR2 is SYDVKM. CDR3 region: CASSPQTGGQGRDEKLFF. As DNA, the CDR3 is TGTGCCAGCAGTCCCCAAACGGGGGGACAGGGTCGGGATGAAAAACTGTTTTTT.

The V call is TRBV3-1 (or the pseudogene TRBV3-2), the J call TRBJ2-2; 7 bases fit TRBD2. Germline assignment: CDR1 LGHDT and CDR2 YNNKEL (reference sequence). The CDR3 is made up of 15 amino acids. With V trimmed by 1 base and J by 6 bases, 5 bases remained unmatched. This chain's CDR3 is CASSQGPGGAGELFF. For the CDR3, the DNA is TGTGCCAGCAGCCAAGGACCGGGAGGAGCCGGGGAGCTGTTTTTT.

The chain carries TRBV29-1 and TRBJ1-1; 7 nucleotides line up with TRBD1. Germline V lookup: CDR1 SQVTM, CDR2 ANQGSEA. V shed 3 bases and J 0 bases; nucleotides not matched to a gene: 10. This CDR3 has 16 residues. The CDR3 spells CSVDEGAGGMNTEAFF. The CDR3 DNA reads TGCAGCGTTGATGAGGGGGCAGGGGGGATGAACACTGAAGCTTTCTTT.

The genes are TRBV7-2 and TRBJ2-3; 12 nucleotides match TRBD2. Trimming removed 5 bases from V and 1 base from J; junction bases left unmatched: 7. The CDR3 length is 17 residues. From germline, CDR1 is SGHTA and CDR2 FQGNSA. DNA for the CDR3: TGTGCCAGCAGCGCGGGGACTAGCGGGTTTCGCACAGATACGCAGTATTTT. Amino acid sequence: CASSAGTSGFRTDTQYF.

The chain uses TRBV9 and TRBJ2-3; the match to TRBD1 covers 9 bases. This CDR3 contains 17 residues. V dropped 3 bases and J dropped 2; count of bases not matched to a gene: 10. Germline V CDR1 and CDR2: SGDLS, YYNGEE. CDR3 protein: CASSARQGEDHTDTQYF. The DNA of the CDR3 is TGTGCCAGCAGCGCACGACAGGGGGAAGACCACACAGATACGCAGTATTTT.

This chain uses TRBV19 with TRBJ1-2; perhaps TRBD1 as D (6 bases). The V gene lost 4 bases and the J gene lost 4 bases, with 16 bases spanning the gap. Germline assignment: CDR1 LNHDA and CDR2 SQIVND (reference sequence). CDR3 length: 15 amino acids. CDR3 nucleotide sequence: TGTGCCAGTAGTAAAGATCGGACAGAGACCTATGGCTACACCTTC. The encoded protein is CASSKDRTETYGYTF. The full variable domain, rest sourced from reference TRBV19 and TRBJ1-2, is DGGITQSPKYLFRKEGQNVTLSCEQNLNHDAMYWYRQDPGQGLRLIYYSQIVNDFQKGDIAEGYSVSREKKESFPLTVTSAQKNPTAFYLCASSKDRTETYGYTFGSGTRLTVV.

CDR3: CASSSPGTGYTGANVLTF. Written as DNA, the CDR3 is TGTGCCAGCAGCAGCCCCGGGACAGGTTACACTGGGGCCAACGTCCTGACTTTC. The chain carries TRBV9 and TRBJ2-6, with 8 bases lining up with TRBD1. V lost 4 bases to trimming and J lost 2 bases; unmatched junction nucleotides: 11. Germline CDR1 and CDR2: SGDLS and YYNGEE. The CDR3 contains 18 residues.

This clone was counted once. The chain joins TRBV7-2 to TRBJ2-1, with TRBD2 matching over 8 bases. Germline V gives CDR1 SGHTA, CDR2 FQGNSA. V dropped 4 bases and J dropped 6; count of bases not matched to a gene: 2. The CDR3 consists of 13 residues. CDR3 nucleotides: TGTGCCAGCAGCTGGGGACTAGTCAATGAGCAGTTCTTC. This gives the protein CASSWGLVNEQFF. The whole variable domain, remainder taken from reference TRBV7-2 and TRBJ2-1, is GAGVSQSPSNKVTEKGKDVELRCDPISGHTALYWYRQSLGQGLEFLIYFQGNSAPDKSGLPSDRFSAERTGGSVSTLTIQRTQQEDSAVYLCASSWGLVNEQFFGPGTRLTVL.

The chain recombines TRBV6-5 with TRBJ2-3; TRBD2 matches 8 bases. This CDR3 contains 16 residues. Germline V gene lookup returns CDR1 MNHEY and CDR2 SVGAGI. J lost 2 bases, V lost 2 bases, and 6 bases had no gene match. The CDR3 region is CASSYGLAGSTDTQYF. The CDR3 DNA reads as TGTGCCAGCAGTTACGGACTAGCAGGGTCCACAGATACGCAGTATTTT.

A single count supports this clone. The chain uses TRBV30 and TRBJ1-4; TRBD1 might be the D (5 bases). The CDR3 sequence is 14 residues long. Deletions cut 0 bases from V and 5 bases from J, with 10 bases between. Germline V gives CDR1 GTSNPN, CDR2 SVGIG (reference sequence). This CDR3 is CAWSVLGPNEKLFF. CDR3 bases: TGTGCCTGGAGTGTACTGGGGCCGAATGAAAAACTGTTTTTT.

Written as DNA, the CDR3 is TGCGCCAGCAGCCCGGCCTGGGCTAGCGGGAGTCGGGAGACCCAGTACTTC. It codes for CASSPAWASGSRETQYF. The chain employs TRBV5-1 and TRBJ2-5; TRBD2 aligns across 10 bases. Germline loops: CDR1 SGHRS, CDR2 YFSETQ. The junction had 14 bases not matched to a gene; V was cut back by 4 bases and J by 5 bases. There are 17 residues in the CDR3.

The V call is TRBV18, the J call TRBJ2-7; no firm D call. Trimming removed 2 bases from V and 5 bases from J, with 13 bases in between. Germline-derived CDR1 and CDR2 are KGHSH and LQKENI. This CDR3 is 14 amino acids long. The DNA for the CDR3 is TGTGCCAGCTCACCAGCTCGACAAGCCCACGAGCAGTACTTC. The encoded protein is CASSPARQAHEQYF. Drawing the rest from reference TRBV18 and TRBJ2-7, the complete variable domain is NAGVMQNPRHLVRRRGQEARLRCSPMKGHSHVYWYRQLPEEGLKFMVYLQKENIIDESGMPKERFSAEFPKEGPSILRIQQVVRGDSAAYFCASSPARQAHEQYFGPGTRLTVT.

The chain combines TRBV3-1 (or the pseudogene TRBV3-2) with TRBJ2-4; D perhaps matches TRBD1 (5 bases). Trimming took off 4 bases at V and 0 bases at J, with 19 bases between the two ends. The CDR3 extends over 18 amino acids. CDR1 is LGHDT and CDR2 is YNNKEL in the germline V gene (reference sequence). CDR3 amino acids: CASSPRRVEYLAKNIQYF. Here the CDR3 DNA reads TGTGCCAGCAGCCCCCGCAGGGTCGAGTATCTAGCCAAAAACATTCAGTACTTC.

V usage is TRBV6-5 and J usage is TRBJ1-6; TRBD1 agrees at 7 bases. With V trimmed by 5 bases and J by 6 bases, 4 bases remained unmatched. Germline lookup yields CDR1 MNHEY and CDR2 SVGAGI. The CDR3 length is 14 residues. DNA for the CDR3: TGTGCCAGCAGTCGGACAGGCCTTAATTCACCCCTCCACTTT. Amino acids: CASSRTGLNSPLHF.

This chain connects TRBV27 to TRBJ2-7; 9 bases line up with TRBD1. Trimming removed 5 bases from V and 4 bases from J; junction bases left unmatched: 9. The CDR3 loop spans 15 amino acids. Germline CDR1 MNHEY, CDR2 SMNVEV (reference sequence). The CDR3 loop is CASSPEIGQGYEQYF. CDR3 DNA sequence: TGTGCCAGCAGTCCTGAGATAGGACAGGGGTACGAGCAGTACTTC.

The rearrangement links TRBV7-9 to TRBJ2-7; TRBD1 might be the D (6 bases). The length of the CDR3 is 15 residues. Germline CDR1 is SEHNR and CDR2 is FQNEAQ (reference sequence). Trimming cost V 4 bases and J 3 bases, with 16 bases left between them. CDR3 region: CASSSDRDIYYEQYF. Here the CDR3 DNA reads TGTGCCAGCAGCTCCGACCGGGACATATACTACGAGCAGTACTTC.

This clone was recorded only once. This chain uses TRBV5-1 with TRBJ2-2; 7 bases agree with TRBD1. CDR3 size: 14 residues. Germline assignment: CDR1 SGHRS and CDR2 YFSETQ. Losses at the gene ends were 6 bases for V and 7 bases for J; bases not matched to a gene: 9. The CDR3 is CASKGTAQGGELFF. CDR3 nucleotide sequence: TGCGCCAGCAAGGGGACAGCCCAGGGCGGGGAGCTGTTTTTT.

The chain joins TRBV11-2 to TRBJ1-2; D not certain. V shed 5 bases and J shed 7 bases, with 14 bases lying between them. From germline, CDR1 is SGHAT and CDR2 FQNNGV. The CDR3 is 13 amino acids. The CDR3 spells CASSPGIQVGYTF. DNA of the CDR3: TGTGCCAGCAGCCCGGGGATCCAAGTTGGCTACACCTTC.

The rearrangement joins TRBV5-1 to TRBJ2-7; maybe TRBD2 (5 bases). Trimming cost V 2 bases and J 7 bases, with 13 bases left between them. CDR1 SGHRS and CDR2 YFSETQ come from the germline V gene. This CDR3 spans 13 amino acids. The CDR3 nucleotides read TGCGCCAGCAGCTTCCAGCGGAGCGGAGAGCAGTACTTC. Translation gives CASSFQRSGEQYF.

The chain joins TRBV7-9 to TRBJ1-4; unclear D gene. Looked up from germline, CDR1 is SEHNR and CDR2 is FQNEAQ (reference sequence). This CDR3 has 15 residues. Deletions cut 8 bases from V and 4 bases from J, with 17 bases between. CDR3 sequence (DNA): TGTGCCAGCCAAGCCGGGAGAAACATTAATGAAAAACTGTTTTTT. This sequence encodes CASQAGRNINEKLFF.

The rearrangement uses TRBV15 and TRBJ2-5; 8 nucleotides line up with TRBD2. The V gene's germline CDR1 is LNHNV and CDR2 YYDKDF (reference sequence). V gave up 3 bases and J gave up 5 bases; unmatched junction bases: 8. The CDR3 is 15 amino acids. CDR3 sequence (DNA): TGTGCCACCAGCAGCATCGGACTAGCAGGGGAGACCCAGTACTTC. This sequence encodes CATSSIGLAGETQYF.